Shown below are 15 T cell receptor beta chains from a single sample sequenced in a study of T cells in Graves' hyperthyroidism and ophthalmopathy. Amplification yielded TCR beta CDR3 regions, with RNA transcripts as the source. Primed by the HTBI set, a first-round RT-PCR was run on the TCR CDR3. TCRdb recomputed calls from the multiplex PCR reads with MiXCR, one row per CDR3 protein. The sample yields 550,000 to 700,000 distinct CDR3 sequences, 14% to 15% seen once. Sequencing was done on a sample of blood. The receptors shown here come from a woman between 40 and 50 years old with Graves' ophthalmopathy.

In this sample, this clonotype turned up many times. The V gene is TRBV14, the J gene TRBJ2-5; 11 bases align to TRBD2. This CDR3 has 16 residues. Trimming took 5 bases from V and 1 from J; bases not matched to a gene: 6. Germline V gene sequence: CDR1 SGHDN, CDR2 FVKESK. The CDR3 DNA reads as TGTGCCAGCAGCTTCCGACTAGCGGGGATCCAAGAGACCCAGTACTTC. It codes for CASSFRLAGIQETQYF.

The V call is TRBV3-1, the J call TRBJ2-5; 8 bases line up with TRBD2. The CDR3 has 14 residues. The germline CDR1 and CDR2 sequences are LGHDT and YNNKEL (reference sequence). Trimming at V came to 5 bases and at J to 5 bases, leaving 7 bases not matched to a gene. The CDR3 sequence: CASSSGLATETQYF. DNA for the CDR3: TGTGCCAGCAGCTCAGGACTAGCTACGGAGACCCAGTACTTC.

This clonotype was seen ten or more times. This chain uses TRBV11-2 with TRBJ2-7, with D perhaps matching TRBD2 (6 bases). Germline V gives CDR1 SGHAT, CDR2 FQNNGV. V was cut by 0 bases and J by 2 bases, with 14 bases left in between. This CDR3 spans 16 amino acids. CDR3 residues: CASSLDIGRTTYEQYF. The DNA for the CDR3 is TGTGCCAGCAGCTTAGATATCGGCAGGACTACCTACGAGCAGTACTTC.

This clonotype has ten or more counts. CDR3 coding DNA: TGCAGTGCATCACTAGAAACCTTCTCCTACGAGCAGTACTTC. Its protein product is CSASLETFSYEQYF. The chain combines TRBV20-1 with TRBJ2-7; a weak D match, TRBD2 (5 bases). Germline V gene sequence: CDR1 DFQATT, CDR2 SNEGSKA (reference sequence). The CDR3 runs to 14 residues. V was clipped by 6 bases and J by 0 bases, with 15 bases between them.

This clonotype appeared many times. The rearrangement uses TRBV2 and TRBJ1-6, with 7 bases that match TRBD1. V shed 7 bases, J shed 6 bases, and the junction held 3 bases outside the gene matches. This CDR3 region has 13 residues. The germline gives CDR1 SNHLY, CDR2 FYNNEI. The CDR3 region has the DNA TGTGCCAGCACCGGGACAGCTAATTCACCCCTCCACTTT. Residues: CASTGTANSPLHF.

Ten or more counts support this clonotype. The chain is built from TRBV6-2 or TRBV6-3 and TRBJ2-7; 7 bases agree with TRBD1. The CDR3 consists of 14 residues. V lost 0 bases and J lost 2; bases outside the gene matches: 1. The germline V gene encodes CDR1 MNHEY and CDR2 SVGEGT. The CDR3 is CASSYSTGAYEQYF. CDR3 nucleotide sequence: TGTGCCAGCAGTTACTCTACAGGGGCCTACGAGCAGTACTTC.

The chain carries TRBV11-2 and TRBJ2-7; 9 bases line up with TRBD1. Germline CDR1 SGHAT, CDR2 FQNNGV. The CDR3 is 16 residues long. V shed 5 bases, J shed 12 bases, and the junction held 20 bases outside the gene matches. CDR3 residues: CASSRSPRDRVDSSYF. The CDR3, as DNA: TGTGCCAGCAGCAGAAGCCCCCGGGACAGGGTGGATTCATCGTACTTC. Drawing the rest from reference TRBV11-2 and TRBJ2-7, the complete variable domain is EAGVAQSPRYKIIEKRQSVAFWCNPISGHATLYWYQQILGQGPKLLIQFQNNGVVDDSQLPKDRFSAERLKGVDSTLKIQPAKLEDSAVYLCASSRSPRDRVDSSYFGPGTRLTVT.

This clonotype showed up many times. The V call is TRBV28, the J call TRBJ1-5, with D unclear. This CDR3 has 15 amino acids. CDR1 is MDHEN and CDR2 is SYDVKM in the germline V gene. Between the trimmed V and J ends, which lost 1 base and 5 bases, there was a span of 12 bases. The CDR3: CASSLYEGSDQPQHF. The CDR3 DNA reads TGTGCCAGCAGTTTATATGAAGGCAGTGATCAGCCCCAGCATTTT.

This clonotype was recorded many times. The chain uses TRBV6-5 and TRBJ2-5; TRBD2 agrees at 10 bases. Unmatched junction bases numbered 1, after V lost 0 bases and J lost 3 bases. The CDR3 spans 15 residues. The germline gives CDR1 MNHEY, CDR2 SVGAGI. As DNA, the CDR3 is TGTGCCAGCAGTTACTCCCTAGCGGGAGAAGAGACCCAGTACTTC. This sequence encodes CASSYSLAGEETQYF.

The V call is TRBV18, the J call TRBJ2-7; the D gene is possibly TRBD1 (5 bases). Trimming took 3 bases from V and 6 from J, leaving 12 bases between them. CDR1 and CDR2 from the germline V gene are KGHSH and LQKENI. This CDR3 has 13 residues. The DNA of the CDR3 is TGTGCCAGCTCACCCCTCGCCGACAGCGAGCAGTACTTC. It is translated as CASSPLADSEQYF. Supplemented by reference TRBV18 and TRBJ2-7, the full variable domain reads NAGVMQNPRHLVRRRGQEARLRCSPMKGHSHVYWYRQLPEEGLKFMVYLQKENIIDESGMPKERFSAEFPKEGPSILRIQQVVRGDSAAYFCASSPLADSEQYFGPGTRLTVT.

This clonotype was seen many times. The rearrangement uses TRBV13 and TRBJ1-1; no clear D gene. This CDR3 has 15 residues. The germline V gene encodes CDR1 PRHDT and CDR2 FYEKMQ (reference sequence). Trimming shortened V by 5 bases and J by 0 bases, and 13 bases separated the two germline ends. The CDR3 sequence: CASSERPYLNTEAFF. Here the CDR3 DNA reads TGTGCCAGCAGCGAACGCCCCTACTTGAACACTGAAGCTTTCTTT.

This clonotype was picked up many times. The rearrangement joins TRBV12-3 or TRBV12-4 to TRBJ1-1; tentative D call: TRBD1 (6 bases). The CDR3 is 15 residues long. Trimming shortened V by 4 bases and J by 0 bases, and 12 bases separated the two germline ends. CDR3 protein: CASSSWGQLNTEAFF. The CDR3 DNA reads as TGTGCCAGCAGTTCTTGGGGACAACTGAACACTGAAGCTTTCTTT.

This clonotype was detected only a few times. The genes are TRBV7-2 and TRBJ1-2, with unresolved D. Per germline, CDR1 SGHTA and CDR2 FQGNSA. The CDR3 sequence is 12 residues long. Trimming removed 1 base from V and 8 bases from J, with 8 bases in between. This chain's CDR3 is CASSLDGQGYTF. The CDR3 DNA is TGTGCCAGCAGCTTAGACGGCCAGGGCTACACCTTC.

With respect to this clonotype: One end of the junction is discordant with germline, which a read error may explain. The chain couples TRBV12-3 or TRBV12-4 to TRBJ1-5; D remains unclear. The CDR3 consists of 14 residues. The CDR3 loop is CTSSPWTGNQPQHF. In nucleotides, the CDR3 is TGTACCAGCAGTCCCTGGACCGGCAATCAGCCCCAGCATTTT.

This clonotype was found many times. The chain carries TRBV6-1 and TRBJ2-7, with D unresolved. The CDR3 covers 13 residues. Trimming stripped 6 bases from V and 3 bases from J, with 12 bases between. In germline, CDR1 is MNHNS, CDR2 SASEGT. The CDR3 sequence is CASSRGSVYEQYF. CDR3 coding DNA: TGTGCCAGCAGCCGCGGATCCGTCTACGAGCAGTACTTC.